This entry lists 30 T cell receptor beta chains sequenced from one sample in a study of T cells in Graves' hyperthyroidism and ophthalmopathy. Researchers amplified the TCR beta CDR3 regions from RNA transcripts. The study used the HTBI primer set for a first-round RT-PCR of the TCR CDR3. MiXCR, applied by TCRdb to the multiplex PCR reads, yields one record per CDR3 protein. The top ten clones hold approximately 20% of a sample with approximately 150,000 distinct CDR3 sequences, 9.4% of them seen once. Sequencing was carried out using blood. Receptor source: a woman between 18 and 29 years old with Graves' hyperthyroidism that later progressed to Graves' ophthalmopathy.

This clonotype has only a few counts. This chain links TRBV6-2 or TRBV6-3 with TRBJ2-7; D is perhaps TRBD2 (6 bases). The CDR3 sequence is 14 residues long. The germline V gene has CDR1 MNHEY and CDR2 SVGEGT. Trimming shortened V by 8 bases and J by 0 bases, and 14 bases separated the two germline ends. The DNA for the CDR3 is TGTGCCAGCGGCCCAGTAGCGGACTCCTACGAGCAGTACTTC. It codes for CASGPVADSYEQYF.

This clonotype was picked up many times. The V call is TRBV5-6, the J call TRBJ1-1, with D possibly matching TRBD1 (5 bases). The V end was cut by 3 bases, the J end by 2 bases, with 11 bases between. Looked up from germline, CDR1 is SGHDT and CDR2 is YYEEEE. This CDR3 has 14 amino acids. DNA for the CDR3: TGTGCCAGCAGCTACCGGGACGCAAACACTGAAGCTTTCTTT. Protein: CASSYRDANTEAFF.

This clonotype occurred many times. The chain joins TRBV12-3 or TRBV12-4 to TRBJ2-3; the D is unclear. The V and J ends lost 1 base and 14 bases respectively, with 16 bases between them. This CDR3 has 13 residues. CDR3: CASSLGVLSRWYF. CDR3 nucleotide sequence: TGTGCCAGCAGTTTAGGTGTTCTGAGTCGTTGGTATTTT.

In its sample, this clonotype was seen many times. The chain combines TRBV6-1 with TRBJ1-1, with D possibly TRBD1 on 5 matching bases. Germline V lookup: CDR1 MNHNS, CDR2 SASEGT. The CDR3 covers 14 residues. Deletions cut 4 bases from V and 6 bases from J, with 15 bases between. CDR3 in DNA: TGTGCCAGCAGTGGGGGCCCGCGGGCGGCTGAAGCTTTCTTT. Its protein product is CASSGGPRAAEAFF.

At least ten counts were recorded for this clonotype. V is TRBV5-1 and J is TRBJ1-1; 9 nucleotides align to TRBD1. Per germline, CDR1 SGHRS and CDR2 YFSETQ. V dropped 3 bases and J dropped 0; count of bases not matched to a gene: 9. This CDR3 has 17 amino acids. The DNA for the CDR3 is TGCGCCAGCAGCTCCCGGGGACAGGGACTCCTGAACACTGAAGCTTTCTTT. Translated: CASSSRGQGLLNTEAFF.

This clonotype was picked up a small number of times. The chain employs TRBV30 and TRBJ1-5; D ambiguous. Germline V lookup: CDR1 GTSNPN, CDR2 SVGIG (reference sequence). Between the trimmed V and J ends, which lost 3 bases and 1 base, there was a span of 13 bases. The length of the CDR3 is 15 residues. CDR3 DNA: TGTGCCTGGAGCATCACGGCCTTAAGCAATCAGCCCCAGCATTTT. Its protein product is CAWSITALSNQPQHF.

This clonotype was counted ten times or more. The CDR3 bases are TGTGCCAGCAGCCCCCCCCGGGGAGGTATAAATGAGCAGTTCTTC. It yields the protein CASSPPRGGINEQFF. V gene TRBV7-3 combines with J gene TRBJ2-1; tentatively, D is TRBD2 (6 bases). The CDR3 is made up of 15 amino acids. Per germline, CDR1 SGHTA and CDR2 FQGTGA. Trimming shortened V by 5 bases and J by 7 bases, and 18 bases separated the two germline ends.

As concerns this clonotype: Since a much larger clone is just one base distant, this may be a read error. The CDR3 ends on some other residue instead of the conserved phenylalanine or tryptophan, so this is likely a read error. The rearrangement links TRBV3-1 to TRBJ1-1; D gene ambiguous. This CDR3 has 15 residues. CDR1 LGHDT and CDR2 YNNKEL come from the germline V gene (reference sequence). Trimming shortened V by 1 base and J by 5 bases, and 14 bases separated the two germline ends. CDR3 nucleotide sequence: TGTGCCAGCAGCCAAGTCCCGGCCCCGGGGACTGAAGCTTTCCTT. Translating gives CASSQVPAPGTEAFL.

This clonotype was counted a few times. The V and J genes are TRBV28 and TRBJ1-6; 8 nucleotides align to TRBD1. J gave up 9 bases and V 6 bases, and 13 bases lay outside the gene matches. The CDR3 runs 16 residues. Germline loops: CDR1 MDHEN, CDR2 SYDVKM. The CDR3 spells CASSSDRVPGSSPLHF. As DNA, the CDR3 is TGTGCCAGCAGCTCGGACAGGGTGCCGGGAAGTTCACCCCTCCACTTT.

Concerning this clonotype itself: A read error may be the cause here, since a much bigger clone is one base away. The chain is built from TRBV7-9 and TRBJ2-7; no firm D call. Germline-derived CDR1 and CDR2 are SEHNR and FQNEAQ (reference sequence). The CDR3 length is 14 residues. The ends were cut back, 1 base at V and 3 bases at J, with 10 bases in the middle. The CDR3 loop reads CASSLVGLYYEQYF. Written as DNA, the CDR3 is TGTGCCAGCAGCTTAGTCGGATTATACTACGAGCAGTACTTC. Full variable domain (rest looked up from reference TRBV7-9 and TRBJ2-7): DTGVSQNPRHKITKRGQNVTFRCDPISEHNRLYWYRQTLGQGPEFLTYFQNEAQLEKSRLLSDRFSAERPKGSFSTLEIQRTEQGDSAMYLCASSLVGLYYEQYFGPGTRLTVT.

Comments on this clonotype: This may stem from a read error, because a much larger clone lies one nucleotide away. V and J are TRBV6-1 and TRBJ1-2; 7 nucleotides align to TRBD1. This CDR3 comprises 14 residues. The germline CDR1 and CDR2 sequences are MNHNS and SASEGT. CDR3 nucleotide sequence: TGTGCCAGCACATCTCCGGGACAGACCTATAGCTACACCTTC. Amino acid sequence: CASTSPGQTYSYTF.

The sample holds many counts of this clonotype. This chain connects TRBV7-9 to TRBJ2-5, with 7 bases identical to TRBD2. CDR1 is SEHNR and CDR2 is FQNEAQ in the germline V gene (reference sequence). V shed 1 base and J 2 bases; nucleotides not matched to a gene: 13. CDR3 length: 18 residues. The CDR3: CASSLGSSGGRLQETQYF. The CDR3 DNA reads as TGTGCCAGCAGCTTAGGCTCCTCGGGAGGTCGGTTACAAGAGACCCAGTACTTC.

On this clonotype: This may come from a read error, since a much larger clone is one base off. CDR3 residues: CASSCHYGLAGRDTQYF. CDR3 coding DNA: TGTGCCAGCAGTTGTCACTACGGGCTAGCGGGAAGAGATACGCAGTATTTT. The J gene is TRBJ2-3, the V gene TRBV6-1; the match to TRBD2 covers 9 bases. This CDR3 is 17 amino acids long. The junction had 14 bases not matched to a gene; V was cut back by 5 bases and J by 5 bases. Germline CDR1 is MNHNS and CDR2 is SASEGT.

This clonotype has at least ten counts. V gene TRBV7-2 combines with J gene TRBJ2-1; the D gene is possibly TRBD2 (5 bases). CDR1 is SGHTA and CDR2 is FQGNSA in the germline V gene. Trimming left V 1 base short and J 9 bases short, with 13 bases between. The CDR3 length is 14 residues. DNA for the CDR3: TGTGCCAGCAGCTTAGTGGGTCTAGCCGTTGAGCAGTTCTTC. Encoded protein: CASSLVGLAVEQFF.

This clonotype was seen repeatedly, ten times or more. V and J are TRBV7-9 and TRBJ2-7; D gene ambiguous. In germline, CDR1 is SEHNR, CDR2 FQNEAQ (reference sequence). Trimming pared 1 base from V and 3 bases from J, leaving 7 bases between. This CDR3 region has 13 residues. In DNA, the CDR3 is TGTGCCAGCAGCTTAGGTCAAGACTACGAGCAGTACTTC. This translates into CASSLGQDYEQYF.

Concerning this clonotype: A read error is possible here, since a much larger clone lies one base away. The J gene is TRBJ2-3, the V gene TRBV12-3 or TRBV12-4; 8 bases match TRBD1. The CDR3 is made up of 15 amino acids. The J segment lost 5 bases and the V segment lost 6 bases, leaving 10 bases of the junction unmatched. In DNA, the CDR3 is TGTGCCAGCAGCGGCCGTGTCGGACAGGGAGATACGCAGTATTTT. Amino acids: CASSGRVGQGDTQYF.

This clonotype was recorded many times. The CDR3 sequence is CASSEQGIGGEQYF. The CDR3 bases are TGTGCCAGCAGTGAACAGGGGATAGGGGGCGAGCAGTACTTC. The chain has TRBV28 and TRBJ2-7, with 7 bases matching TRBD1. The CDR3 covers 14 residues. CDR1 is MDHEN, CDR2 SYDVKM, per germline. Germline trimming cut 5 bases from V and 6 bases from J; bases unmatched to any gene: 10.

This clonotype was observed at least ten times. This sequence joins TRBV15 and TRBJ2-1; 7 nucleotides align to TRBD2. Germline trimming cut 0 bases from V and 5 bases from J; bases unmatched to any gene: 1. This CDR3 is 14 amino acids long. Germline assignment: CDR1 LNHNV and CDR2 YYDKDF (reference sequence). The CDR3 spells CATSRERGNNEQFF. CDR3 DNA: TGTGCCACCAGCAGAGAGCGGGGGAACAATGAGCAGTTCTTC.

This clonotype was seen at least ten times. CDR3 DNA: TGTGCCAGCAGTCTGACCCCAAACTATGGCTACACCTTC. It is translated as CASSLTPNYGYTF. V usage is TRBV28 and J usage is TRBJ1-2; D gene unclear. This CDR3 has 13 residues. Germline values: CDR1 MDHEN, CDR2 SYDVKM. The V end lost 5 bases, the J end lost 2 bases, and 9 bases lay between the germline ends.

This clonotype was observed at least ten times. The V gene is TRBV28, the J gene TRBJ1-1, with D unclear. Trimming removed 8 bases at V and 4 bases at J, with 14 bases between. Looked up from germline, CDR1 is MDHEN and CDR2 is SYDVKM. The CDR3 contains 13 residues. The CDR3, as DNA: TGTGCCAGCCTCCATCTACGCCGCACTGAAGCTTTCTTT. Its translation is CASLHLRRTEAFF.

This clonotype was seen ten or more times. This rearrangement joins TRBV2 to TRBJ2-3; D is perhaps TRBD1 (6 bases). The germline V gene has CDR1 SNHLY and CDR2 FYNNEI. V was cut by 6 bases and J by 8 bases, with 12 bases left in between. This CDR3 has 12 residues. The CDR3 DNA is TGTGCCAGCAGCCTCAGGGGCATTACGCAGTATTTT. Amino acid sequence: CASSLRGITQYF. Combining the CDR3 with reference TRBV2 and TRBJ2-3 gives the whole variable domain EPEVTQTPSHQVTQMGQEVILRCVPISNHLYFYWYRQILGQKVEFLVSFYNNEISEKSEIFDDQFSVERPDGSNFTLKIRSTKLEDSAMYFCASSLRGITQYFGPGTRLTVL.

This clonotype was recorded many times. The J gene is TRBJ1-5, the V gene TRBV10-3; maybe TRBD1 (5 bases). This CDR3 has 16 amino acids. Germline loops: CDR1 ENHRY, CDR2 SYGVKD. The V and J ends lost 0 bases and 2 bases respectively, with 11 bases between them. The CDR3 here is CAISESTGRGNQPQHF. CDR3 nucleotide sequence: TGTGCCATCAGTGAGTCTACAGGTCGGGGCAATCAGCCCCAGCATTTT.

There are many counts of this clonotype. The chain is built from TRBV6-1 and TRBJ1-1, with D hard to call. The CDR3 contains 14 residues. Germline loops: CDR1 MNHNS, CDR2 SASEGT. The V gene lost 6 bases and the J gene lost 0 bases, with 11 bases spanning the gap. This chain's CDR3 is CASRGTDMNTEAFF. The CDR3 region has the DNA TGTGCCAGCAGAGGAACAGATATGAACACTGAAGCTTTCTTT.

V usage is TRBV19 and J usage is TRBJ1-2; D perhaps matches TRBD1 (5 bases). The CDR3 extends over 15 amino acids. V lost 1 base and J 6 bases, leaving 15 bases between the germline ends. Per the germline V gene, CDR1 is LNHDA and CDR2 is SQIVND (reference sequence). The CDR3 protein is CASSIGGGGVDGYTF. The CDR3, as DNA: TGTGCCAGTAGTATAGGAGGCGGGGGTGTCGATGGCTACACCTTC.

This clonotype occurred many times. This chain uses TRBV20-1 with TRBJ2-3, with 11 bases fitting TRBD2. The CDR3 covers 15 residues. The trim removed 5 bases at V and 2 bases at J, leaving 6 bases unmatched. CDR1 and CDR2 (germline): DFQATT, SNEGSKA (reference sequence). The CDR3 DNA sequence: TGCAGTGCTCCAATGACTAGCGGGAACACAGATACGCAGTATTTT. This gives the protein CSAPMTSGNTDTQYF.

This clonotype showed up many times. This sequence joins TRBV20-1 and TRBJ2-1; the match to TRBD2 covers 9 bases. The germline V gene has CDR1 DFQATT and CDR2 SNEGSKA (reference sequence). V gave up 0 bases and J gave up 8 bases; unmatched junction bases: 8. This CDR3 is built from 15 residues. CDR3 sequence (DNA): TGCAGTGCTAGAGATGCGGGAGGGCCAGGAGATGAGCAGTTCTTC. This encodes CSARDAGGPGDEQFF.

This clonotype was seen ten or more times. J is TRBJ2-5 and V is TRBV20-1; 10 positions agree with TRBD2. The CDR3 is 17 amino acids. Germline values: CDR1 DFQATT, CDR2 SNEGSKA (reference sequence). J lost 5 bases, V lost 3 bases, and 15 bases had no gene match. CDR3 loop: CSARVLAGTAGLETQYF. The CDR3 DNA sequence: TGCAGTGCTAGGGTACTAGCGGGAACCGCAGGGTTGGAGACCCAGTACTTC.

There are many counts of this clonotype. This chain joins TRBV10-3 and TRBJ2-7; 10 bases are a match to TRBD2. The J segment lost 4 bases and the V segment lost 3 bases, leaving 6 bases of the junction unmatched. The CDR3 runs 15 residues. CDR1 and CDR2 from the germline V gene are ENHRY and SYGVKD. The CDR3 DNA sequence: TGTGCCATCAGTGATTCAGGACTAGCGGCATACGAGCAGTACTTC. It codes for CAISDSGLAAYEQYF.

J is TRBJ2-7 and V is TRBV5-6; no firm D call. Trimming left V 3 bases short and J 7 bases short, with 17 bases between. This CDR3 has 14 amino acids. Germline V CDR1 and CDR2: SGHDT, YYEEEE. The CDR3 nucleotides read TGTGCCAGCAGCTCCAGGAGCCCGAGGCGGGAGCAGTACTTC. It codes for CASSSRSPRREQYF.

This clonotype was recorded many times. The chain uses TRBV7-9 and TRBJ1-6, with D perhaps TRBD1 (6 bases). Germline CDR1 SEHNR, CDR2 FQNEAQ (reference sequence). The V and J ends lost 4 bases and 8 bases respectively, with 21 bases between them. The CDR3 contains 17 residues. The DNA for the CDR3 is TGTGCCAGCAGCTCCGCATACGCGGACAGACAGCATTCACCCCTCCACTTT. Its protein is CASSSAYADRQHSPLHF.